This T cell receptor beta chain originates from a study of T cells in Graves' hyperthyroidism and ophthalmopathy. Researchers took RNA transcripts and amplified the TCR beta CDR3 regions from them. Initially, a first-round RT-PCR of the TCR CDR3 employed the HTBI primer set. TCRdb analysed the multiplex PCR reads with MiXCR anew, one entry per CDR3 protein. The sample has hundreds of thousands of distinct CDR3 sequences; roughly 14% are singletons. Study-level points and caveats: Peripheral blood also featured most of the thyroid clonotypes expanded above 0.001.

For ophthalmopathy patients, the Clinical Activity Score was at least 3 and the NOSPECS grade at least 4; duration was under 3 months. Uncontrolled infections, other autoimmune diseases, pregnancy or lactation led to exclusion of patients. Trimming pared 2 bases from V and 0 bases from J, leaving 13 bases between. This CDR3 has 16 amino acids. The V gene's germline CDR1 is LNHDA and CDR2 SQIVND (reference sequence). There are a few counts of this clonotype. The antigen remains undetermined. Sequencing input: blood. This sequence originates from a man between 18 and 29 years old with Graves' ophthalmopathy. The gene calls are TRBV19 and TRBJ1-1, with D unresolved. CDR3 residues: CASSIPPIRMNTEAFF. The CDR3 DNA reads TGTGCCAGTAGTATACCCCCTATCCGGATGAACACTGAAGCTTTCTTT.